The TCR beta chain described here comes from a study of CD8 T cells in ankylosing spondylitis. The study, taken as a whole, reports: The study looked at matched synovial fluid samples from ankylosing spondylitis patients. Disease-linked clones were reported to be significantly enriched there. The study identified a TCR beta motif of several highly homologous variants that appeared characteristic of ankylosing spondylitis blood.

A remark on this clonotype: As yet, its antigen is unknown.

The CDR3 contains 13 residues. Trimming shortened V by 4 bases and J by 6 bases, and 12 bases separated the two germline ends. Germline V gives CDR1 SGHAT, CDR2 FQNNGV. Making the TCR beta libraries involved quantitative 5'-RACE with molecular barcodes. One entry per CDR3 protein, called by TCRdb with MiXCR from the 5' RACE reads. The table has around 250,000 distinct CDR3 sequences, 32% seen once. Source material: blood, either unsorted or a sorted T cell fraction (not recorded which). This receptor was taken from a male donor with ankylosing spondylitis or in good health (not recorded which). The chain combines TRBV11-2 with TRBJ1-1; D remains unclear. CDR3 sequence reads: CASSSIRVAEAFF. The DNA of the CDR3 is TGTGCCAGCAGCTCTATACGGGTCGCTGAAGCTTTCTTT.